The 27 T cell receptor beta chains below were found in one sample sequenced in a study of blood T cell repertoires in COVID-19. The assay was immunoSEQ multiplex PCR, and TCRdb's table has in-frame clones only and misses some. This table has fewer than 350,000 clones, roughly nine tenths appearing once. The sequenced material came from peripheral blood. These receptors all come from a woman in her twenties or thirties with COVID-19, enrolled during active disease.

The chain couples TRBV4-1 to TRBJ2-7; the D is unclear. Trimming removed 1 base from V and 3 bases from J, with 10 bases in between. The CDR3 runs to 14 residues. CDR1 and CDR2 from the germline V gene are MGHRA and YSYEKL. This CDR3 reads CASSQVTVDYEQYF. CDR3 DNA sequence: TGCGCCAGCAGCCAAGTAACAGTGGACTACGAGCAGTACTTC.

The chain uses TRBV27 and TRBJ1-1, with 12 positions matching TRBD1. The length of the CDR3 is 15 residues. The V gene's germline CDR1 is MNHEY and CDR2 SMNVEV (reference sequence). Trimming took 4 bases from V and 8 from J; bases not matched to a gene: 8. CDR3 amino acids: CASSSPGTGGREAFF. CDR3 in DNA: TGTGCCAGCAGTTCCCCTGGGACAGGGGGCAGGGAAGCTTTCTTT.

In its sample, this clone was seen once. The genes are TRBV19 and TRBJ2-7; 7 nucleotides agree with TRBD1. The length of the CDR3 is 13 residues. Germline CDR1 and CDR2: LNHDA and SQIVND (reference sequence). The ends lost 5 bases at V and 4 bases at J; junction bases unmatched: 5. CDR3 DNA sequence: TGTGCCAGTAGTGCCGGGACAGTTTACGAGCAGTACTTC. It specifies CASSAGTVYEQYF.

J is TRBJ2-4 and V is TRBV7-2; tentatively, D is TRBD2 (6 bases). This CDR3 has 19 amino acids. Germline values: CDR1 SGHTA, CDR2 FQGNSA. Trimming removed 1 base from V and 0 bases from J, with 19 bases in between. The CDR3 here is CASSLDAGAGSLAKNIQYF. The CDR3 DNA reads TGTGCCAGCAGCTTAGACGCCGGGGCGGGGAGCCTAGCCAAAAACATTCAGTACTTC.

The chain recombines TRBV5-4 with TRBJ1-6; 10 bases fit TRBD1. With V trimmed by 4 bases and J by 7 bases, 5 bases remained unmatched. Germline V gene sequence: CDR1 SGHNT, CDR2 YYREEE (reference sequence). This CDR3 spans 15 amino acids. DNA of the CDR3: TGTGCCAGCAGCGCGCGACAGGGGGCAAATTCACCCCTCCACTTT. Amino acids: CASSARQGANSPLHF.

The chain recombines TRBV4-1 with TRBJ1-5; D is possibly TRBD1 (5 bases). This CDR3 contains 18 residues. V lost 1 base and J lost 6, with 22 bases in between. Germline assignment: CDR1 MGHRA and CDR2 YSYEKL. The CDR3 coding sequence is TGCGCCAGCAGCCAAGCTATGATTGGTCCAGGGTGGAGTCAGCCCCAGCATTTT. It specifies CASSQAMIGPGWSQPQHF.

The J gene is TRBJ2-5, the V gene TRBV29-1; D gene uncertain. This CDR3 region has 12 residues. Germline CDR1 reads SQVTM; CDR2 reads ANQGSEA. The V end was cut by 6 bases, the J end by 5 bases, with 13 bases between. The CDR3 spells CSVYLDGETQYF. CDR3 sequence (DNA): TGCAGCGTATACCTAGACGGGGAGACCCAGTACTTC.

The rearrangement links TRBV4-2 to TRBJ2-2, with D maybe TRBD1 (5 bases). V lost 4 bases to trimming and J lost 2 bases, with 8 bases between them. The CDR3 is made up of 14 amino acids. The V gene's germline CDR1 is LGHNA and CDR2 YNFKEQ. Here the CDR3 DNA reads TGTGCCAGCAGCCCGACAGAAAACACCGGGGAGCTGTTTTTT. This encodes CASSPTENTGELFF.

CDR3 loop: CASSLTGPNSGNTIYF. CDR3 coding DNA: TGTGCCAGCAGCCTGACAGGGCCCAACTCTGGAAACACCATATATTTT. The chain is built from TRBV6-2 or TRBV6-3 and TRBJ1-3, with TRBD1 identical over 7 bases. V was clipped by 6 bases and J by 0 bases; unmatched bases: 8. This CDR3 comprises 16 residues. CDR1 is MNHEY, CDR2 SVGEGT, per germline.

The chain joins TRBV5-1 to TRBJ1-2; D gene unclear. The V and J ends lost 0 bases and 0 bases respectively, with 9 bases between them. Germline V gene sequence: CDR1 SGHRS, CDR2 YFSETQ. CDR3 length: 15 amino acids. The CDR3 bases are TGCGCCAGCAGCTTGGTCCCAGGCACTAACTATGGCTACACCTTC. This sequence encodes CASSLVPGTNYGYTF.

The rearrangement links TRBV5-1 to TRBJ2-7, with 9 bases aligning to TRBD2. Per germline, CDR1 SGHRS and CDR2 YFSETQ. Trimming removed 0 bases from V and 3 bases from J; junction bases left unmatched: 10. The CDR3 spans 17 residues. The CDR3 is CASSLAGSAGGNYEQYF. For the CDR3, the DNA is TGCGCCAGCAGCTTGGCTGGTTCGGCGGGGGGGAACTACGAGCAGTACTTC.

The gene calls are TRBV5-6 and TRBJ1-1; D perhaps matches TRBD1 (5 bases). V dropped 1 base and J dropped 3 bases, with 10 bases sitting between them. The germline V gene encodes CDR1 SGHDT and CDR2 YYEEEE. This CDR3 is 14 amino acids long. CDR3 DNA: TGTGCCAGCAGCTTGTACAGGTTAGACACTGAAGCTTTCTTT. This sequence encodes CASSLYRLDTEAFF. The full variable domain, rest sourced from reference TRBV5-6 and TRBJ1-1, is DAGVTQSPTHLIKTRGQQVTLRCSPKSGHDTVSWYQQALGQGPQFIFQYYEEEERQRGNFPDRFSGHQFPNYSSELNVNALLLGDSALYLCASSLYRLDTEAFFGQGTRLTVV.

The chain is built from TRBV9 and TRBJ1-2; D is possibly TRBD1 (5 bases). V lost 0 bases to trimming and J lost 1 base, with 10 bases between them. Germline V CDR1 and CDR2: SGDLS, YYNGEE. The length of the CDR3 is 15 residues. The CDR3 nucleotides are TGTGCCAGCAGCGTAGATTGGGGCGATAACTATGGCTACACCTTC. Protein: CASSVDWGDNYGYTF. Based on the CDR3 plus reference TRBV9 and TRBJ1-2, the full variable domain is DSGVTQTPKHLITATGQRVTLRCSPRSGDLSVYWYQQSLDQGLQFLIQYYNGEERAKGNILERFSAQQFPDLHSELNLSSLELGDSALYFCASSVDWGDNYGYTFGSGTRLTVV.

Of note for this clone: The junction does not match germline at one end; this may be a read error. This chain connects TRBV19 to TRBJ2-3; 9 nucleotides line up with TRBD1. The CDR3 loop spans 11 amino acids. Germline CDR1 is LNHDA and CDR2 is SQIVND (reference sequence). CDR3 sequence: CASSKGQGRNF. In DNA, the CDR3 is TGTGCCAGTAGTAAAGGACAGGGGAGGAATTTT.

The chain combines TRBV5-5 with TRBJ1-1; 8 bases align to TRBD1. The CDR3 is made up of 15 amino acids. The V and J ends lost 4 bases and 7 bases, in that order; junction bases with no gene match: 12. The germline CDR1 and CDR2 sequences are SGHKS and YYEKEE (reference sequence). The CDR3 is CASSIRQGRGVEAFF. As DNA, the CDR3 is TGTGCCAGCAGCATTCGACAGGGGAGAGGGGTTGAAGCTTTCTTT.

The chain joins TRBV4-2 to TRBJ2-2, with 7 bases lining up with TRBD1. Germline CDR1 is LGHNA and CDR2 is YNFKEQ. This CDR3 region has 15 residues. The trim removed 4 bases at V and 3 bases at J, leaving 5 bases unmatched. DNA of the CDR3: TGTGCCAGCAGCCGTCGGACAGGATACACCGGGGAGCTGTTTTTT. Its protein product is CASSRRTGYTGELFF.

The rearrangement uses TRBV19 and TRBJ1-5, with D possibly being TRBD1 (5 bases). Looked up from germline, CDR1 is LNHDA and CDR2 is SQIVND (reference sequence). The V end was cut by 6 bases, the J end by 0 bases, with 15 bases between. This CDR3 spans 16 amino acids. The CDR3 DNA is TGTGCCAGTAGATTCCAGGACACGTATAGCAATCAGCCCCAGCATTTT. Translating it yields CASRFQDTYSNQPQHF.

The chain has TRBV30 and TRBJ1-1, with TRBD1 as a possible D gene (5 bases). Trimming removed 5 bases at V and 3 bases at J, with 13 bases between. This CDR3 is built from 13 residues. The germline gives CDR1 GTSNPN, CDR2 SVGIG (reference sequence). Here the CDR3 reads CAWGDDSYTEAFF. Here the CDR3 DNA reads TGTGCCTGGGGGGATGACAGTTACACTGAAGCTTTCTTT.

The rearrangement joins TRBV4-2 to TRBJ2-7; possibly TRBD2 for D (7 bases). The CDR3 spans 15 residues. Per the germline V gene, CDR1 is LGHNA and CDR2 is YNFKEQ. V was shortened by 0 bases and J by 5 bases, with 14 bases between the two germline ends. CDR3 loop: CASSQDLGGGDEQYF. The CDR3 DNA sequence: TGTGCCAGCAGCCAAGATTTAGGGGGAGGGGACGAGCAGTACTTC.

The V call is TRBV13, the J call TRBJ2-7, with 9 bases matching TRBD1. V lost 5 bases to trimming and J lost 3 bases; unmatched junction nucleotides: 5. The CDR3 spans 14 residues. Germline V gene data show CDR1 as PRHDT and CDR2 as FYEKMQ (reference sequence). The CDR3 loop reads CASSPGQGNYEQYF. CDR3 DNA sequence: TGTGCCAGCAGCCCGGGACAGGGAAACTACGAGCAGTACTTC.

The rearrangement uses TRBV13 and TRBJ1-2; D is unresolved. Per the germline V gene, CDR1 is PRHDT and CDR2 is FYEKMQ (reference sequence). Trimming removed 1 base from V and 4 bases from J, with 13 bases in between. CDR3 length: 15 residues. The CDR3 region is CASSLDRGRGYGYTF. The CDR3 DNA reads as TGTGCCAGCAGCTTAGATCGGGGAAGAGGCTATGGCTACACCTTC.

V gene TRBV4-1 combines with J gene TRBJ1-1, with 8 nucleotides matching TRBD1. CDR1 and CDR2 from the germline V gene are MGHRA and YSYEKL. Trimming took 1 base from V and 1 from J; bases not matched to a gene: 8. The CDR3 length is 17 residues. The CDR3 DNA reads as TGCGCCAGCAGCCAAGGGCGATTGGGACAGGAGAACACTGAAGCTTTCTTT. The encoded protein is CASSQGRLGQENTEAFF.

This chain uses TRBV9 with TRBJ1-1; no definite D call. V lost 0 bases and J 1 base, leaving 16 bases between the germline ends. The CDR3 consists of 17 residues. CDR1 SGDLS and CDR2 YYNGEE come from the germline V gene. The CDR3 nucleotides are TGTGCCAGCAGCGTAGGCCAGGCAGGTCTGAAGAACACTGAAGCTTTCTTT. This sequence encodes CASSVGQAGLKNTEAFF.

This sequence joins TRBV4-1 and TRBJ1-5; the D is unclear. Trimming removed 3 bases at V and 0 bases at J, with 9 bases between. Germline V CDR1 and CDR2: MGHRA, YSYEKL. The CDR3 loop spans 15 amino acids. CDR3 protein: CASSQRVNSNQPQHF. In DNA, the CDR3 is TGCGCCAGCAGCCAGCGAGTCAATAGCAATCAGCCCCAGCATTTT.

The CDR3 nucleotides read TGTGCCAGCAGTGAGTGGTGGCAGAAACAGGAGCCCCAGCATTTT. The encoded protein is CASSEWWQKQEPQHF. The chain is built from TRBV6-1 and TRBJ1-5; TRBD1 might be the D (5 bases). V was clipped by 3 bases and J by 8 bases, with 17 bases between them. Germline V gene lookup returns CDR1 MNHNS and CDR2 SASEGT. This CDR3 contains 15 residues.

The J gene is TRBJ2-7, the V gene TRBV23-1, with TRBD2 identical over 14 bases. TRBV23-1 is filed as an ORF, its function uncertain. The CDR3 extends over 17 amino acids. J gave up 2 bases and V 10 bases, and 13 bases lay outside the gene matches. DNA of the CDR3: TGCGCCACGCCTGGCACGGGGACTAGCGGGGGAACCTACGAGCAGTACTTC. Protein: CATPGTGTSGGTYEQYF.

This clone was seen a few times. J is TRBJ1-6 and V is TRBV4-1; D ambiguous. This CDR3 region has 16 residues. With 1 base removed from V and 7 bases from J, the gap between germline ends came to 14 bases. Germline lookup yields CDR1 MGHRA and CDR2 YSYEKL. CDR3: CASSQGTVSGNSPLHF. For the CDR3, the DNA is TGCGCCAGCAGCCAAGGGACGGTCTCGGGGAATTCACCCCTCCACTTT.